The 32 T cell receptor beta chains below all came from one sample that was sequenced in a study of blood T cell repertoires in COVID-19. TCRdb's copy holds only in-frame clones and misses some; the assay was immunoSEQ multiplex PCR. The sample yields 200,000 or so clones, more than 75% seen once. The sequencing input was PBMCs or T cells enriched from blood (not recorded which). Every receptor here comes from a man aged 25-45 years in a cohort exposed to, infected with or recovered from COVID-19 (not recorded which).

The V call is TRBV6-5, the J call TRBJ2-7; TRBD1 agrees at 12 bases. V was clipped by 6 bases and J by 6 bases; unmatched bases: 6. The CDR3 length is 14 residues. Germline loops: CDR1 MNHEY, CDR2 SVGAGI. CDR3: CASRPGQGAGEQYF. CDR3 nucleotide sequence: TGTGCCAGCAGACCGGGACAGGGGGCGGGCGAGCAGTACTTC.

The genes are TRBV7-2 and TRBJ1-2; 7 nucleotides line up with TRBD1. Germline-derived CDR1 and CDR2 are SGHTA and FQGNSA. V trimming: 7 bases; J trimming: 4 bases; junction bases outside the gene matches: 9. The CDR3 runs 14 residues. The CDR3 loop is CASTSRQGGYGYTF. CDR3 DNA: TGTGCCAGCACCTCTAGACAGGGTGGCTATGGCTACACCTTC.

J is TRBJ2-7 and V is TRBV11-2; TRBD1 aligns across 8 bases. CDR3 size: 14 residues. V lost 5 bases, J lost 3 bases, and 6 bases stayed unmatched. Per the germline V gene, CDR1 is SGHAT and CDR2 is FQNNGV. The CDR3 here is CASSPRTGIYEQYF. The CDR3 DNA is TGTGCCAGCAGCCCTCGGACAGGGATCTACGAGCAGTACTTC.

This clone was picked up a small number of times. This chain joins TRBV3-1 (or the pseudogene TRBV3-2) and TRBJ2-1; D gene unclear. The CDR3 runs to 15 residues. Germline V gives CDR1 LGHDT, CDR2 YNNKEL (reference sequence). Trimming shortened V by 2 bases and J by 0 bases, and 8 bases separated the two germline ends. CDR3 region: CASSQPISSYNEQFF. CDR3 in DNA: TGTGCCAGCAGCCAACCCATCAGCTCCTACAATGAGCAGTTCTTC.

V and J are TRBV5-4 and TRBJ2-5; 15 bases fit TRBD2. CDR1 and CDR2 (germline): SGHNT, YYREEE (reference sequence). The CDR3 is 17 amino acids. V shed 5 bases, J shed 4 bases, and the junction held 9 bases outside the gene matches. CDR3 loop: CASRNGLAGGRGETQYF. The CDR3 DNA reads TGTGCCAGCAGAAATGGACTAGCGGGAGGGAGGGGAGAGACCCAGTACTTC.

This sequence joins TRBV2 and TRBJ2-1, with D possibly being TRBD2 (6 bases). CDR1 and CDR2 (germline): SNHLY, FYNNEI. The CDR3 has 15 amino acids. V lost 6 bases and J lost 8, with 20 bases in between. Here the CDR3 reads CASSISGTGWDEQFF. The CDR3 bases are TGTGCCAGCAGCATTAGCGGTACCGGGTGGGATGAGCAGTTCTTC.

The chain links TRBV7-2 to TRBJ2-7; TRBD2 matches at 10 bases. The CDR3 is 16 residues long. J lost 0 bases, V lost 4 bases, and 6 bases had no gene match. Germline CDR1 is SGHTA and CDR2 is FQGNSA. The CDR3 loop reads CASSSFLAGDSYEQYF. The DNA for the CDR3 is TGTGCCAGCAGCTCCTTCCTAGCGGGAGACTCCTACGAGCAGTACTTC. The entire variable domain, with the rest obtained from reference TRBV7-2 and TRBJ2-7, is as follows: GAGVSQSPSNKVTEKGKDVELRCDPISGHTALYWYRQSLGQGLEFLIYFQGNSAPDKSGLPSDRFSAERTGGSVSTLTIQRTQQEDSAVYLCASSSFLAGDSYEQYFGPGTRLTVT.

This chain connects TRBV4-2 to TRBJ1-1; no clear D. V lost 1 base, J lost 0 bases, and 24 bases lay in between. The V gene's germline CDR1 is LGHNA and CDR2 YNFKEQ. The CDR3 totals 20 residues. The CDR3 here is CASSQVSFGGSGLMNTEAFF. CDR3 nucleotide sequence: TGTGCCAGCAGCCAAGTTTCCTTCGGTGGTAGTGGTCTGATGAACACTGAAGCTTTCTTT.

CDR3 in DNA: TGTGCCAGCAGCTCTGACGGAGGGATTCAGTACTTC. Protein: CASSSDGGIQYF. The V and J genes are TRBV9 and TRBJ2-4; tentatively, D is TRBD2 (6 bases). The V and J ends lost 4 bases and 10 bases respectively, with 12 bases between them. The CDR3 runs 12 residues. Germline V gene sequence: CDR1 SGDLS, CDR2 YYNGEE.

The chain is built from TRBV24-1 and TRBJ1-1, with 8 positions matching TRBD1. This CDR3 contains 15 residues. The junction had 9 bases not matched to a gene; V was cut back by 5 bases and J by 5 bases. From germline, CDR1 is KGHDR and CDR2 SFDVKD. The CDR3 nucleotides are TGTGCCACCAGTGCAACACAGGGGGAACGTACTGAAGCTTTCTTT. Translated, it gives CATSATQGERTEAFF.

V gene TRBV7-2 combines with J gene TRBJ2-7, with D possibly being TRBD2 (5 bases). The CDR3 sequence is 14 residues long. Germline assignment: CDR1 SGHTA and CDR2 FQGNSA. Trimming took 5 bases from V and 0 from J, leaving 11 bases between them. Written as DNA, the CDR3 is TGTGCCAGCAGCCGGGTCGGGATCTCCTACGAGCAGTACTTC. Its protein is CASSRVGISYEQYF. Combining the CDR3 with reference TRBV7-2 and TRBJ2-7 gives the whole variable domain GAGVSQSPSNKVTEKGKDVELRCDPISGHTALYWYRQSLGQGLEFLIYFQGNSAPDKSGLPSDRFSAERTGGSVSTLTIQRTQQEDSAVYLCASSRVGISYEQYFGPGTRLTVT.

This chain links TRBV7-8 with TRBJ2-1, with 7 bases identical to TRBD1. This CDR3 has 14 residues. Germline V gene lookup returns CDR1 SGHVS and CDR2 FQNEAQ. V shed 5 bases, J shed 2 bases, and the junction held 3 bases outside the gene matches. Here the CDR3 reads CASSLGQAYNEQFF. The DNA for the CDR3 is TGTGCCAGCAGCCTAGGACAGGCCTACAATGAGCAGTTCTTC.

This rearrangement joins TRBV24-1 to TRBJ2-7, with 10 bases matching TRBD1. CDR3 length equals 14 residues. J gave up 3 bases and V 6 bases, and 4 bases lay outside the gene matches. Germline CDR1 is KGHDR and CDR2 is SFDVKD. CDR3 DNA sequence: TGTGCCACCAGTCCGGGACAGGGGATCTACGAGCAGTACTTC. It encodes CATSPGQGIYEQYF.

The chain is built from TRBV28 and TRBJ2-5; 7 positions match TRBD2. Germline CDR1 MDHEN, CDR2 SYDVKM. This CDR3 has 16 amino acids. V lost 2 bases to trimming and J lost 5 bases; unmatched junction nucleotides: 11. The CDR3 sequence: CASSLRDYPRRETQYF. CDR3 DNA sequence: TGTGCCAGCAGTTTACGGGACTACCCCCGTAGGGAGACCCAGTACTTC.

The chain uses TRBV28 and TRBJ2-7; the D is unclear. V was trimmed by 10 bases and J by 2 bases, leaving 9 bases between them. CDR1 and CDR2 from the germline V gene are MDHEN and SYDVKM. CDR3 length: 11 amino acids. The CDR3 loop is CATGPPYEQYF. CDR3 nucleotides: TGTGCCACTGGGCCTCCCTACGAGCAGTACTTC.

This chain connects TRBV6-5 to TRBJ1-4; D may be TRBD1 (5 bases). CDR1 is MNHEY and CDR2 is SVGAGI in the germline V gene. CDR3 size: 13 residues. V was pared by 11 bases and J by 8 bases, with 18 bases between. CDR3 residues: CAAAVRADEKLFF. For the CDR3, the DNA is TGTGCCGCGGCGGTCAGGGCGGACGAAAAACTGTTTTTT.

The rearrangement links TRBV15 to TRBJ1-3, with D perhaps TRBD1 (6 bases). The germline V and J ends were trimmed by 5 bases and 0 bases, with 14 bases remaining between them. The germline V gene encodes CDR1 LNHNV and CDR2 YYDKDF (reference sequence). This CDR3 is built from 16 residues. The CDR3, as DNA: TGTGCCACCAGCCGACGGGACATCCTCTCTGGAAACACCATATATTTT. It encodes CATSRRDILSGNTIYF.

This clone was observed a single time. The rearrangement links TRBV5-8 to TRBJ2-7; D is perhaps TRBD1 (5 bases). The germline V and J ends were trimmed by 1 base and 2 bases, with 19 bases remaining between them. The CDR3 is 17 residues long. In germline, CDR1 is SGHTS, CDR2 YDEGEE. In nucleotides, the CDR3 is TGTGCCAGCAGCTTGTTAGGACATACGGGCCCCACCTACGAGCAGTACTTC. Translation: CASSLLGHTGPTYEQYF.

The V call is TRBV6-2 or TRBV6-3, the J call TRBJ1-5; no clear D. The V gene lost 3 bases and the J gene lost 2 bases, with 14 bases spanning the gap. This CDR3 is 16 amino acids long. The germline gives CDR1 MNHEY, CDR2 SVGEGT. The CDR3 DNA follows: TGTGCCAGCAGTTATCCTCCGAGGGAAGGCAATCAGCCCCAGCATTTT. Residues: CASSYPPREGNQPQHF.

The rearrangement uses TRBV29-1 and TRBJ1-2, with 10 bases that match TRBD1. The V gene's germline CDR1 is SQVTM and CDR2 ANQGSEA. Trimming removed 7 bases from V and 6 bases from J; junction bases left unmatched: 11. The CDR3 consists of 14 residues. DNA of the CDR3: TGCAGCGGCCTGACAGGGGGCGCGATTGATGGCTACACCTTC. Its protein is CSGLTGGAIDGYTF.

The V call is TRBV15, the J call TRBJ2-7, with a possible D match to TRBD2 (6 bases). The CDR3 extends over 14 amino acids. Trimming took 2 bases from V and 3 from J, leaving 11 bases between them. Germline V gives CDR1 LNHNV, CDR2 YYDKDF (reference sequence). The CDR3 region is CATSRRDLDYEQYF. CDR3 nucleotides: TGTGCCACCAGCAGAAGGGACTTAGACTACGAGCAGTACTTC.

The CDR3 here is CASSVAPLAAAYEQYF. The CDR3 coding sequence is TGTGCCAGCAGCGTAGCCCCCCTAGCGGCTGCCTACGAGCAGTACTTC. The V gene is TRBV9, the J gene TRBJ2-7; TRBD2 matches at 7 bases. Germline V CDR1 and CDR2: SGDLS, YYNGEE. The CDR3 length is 16 residues. J was trimmed by 2 bases and V by 0 bases; bases with no gene match: 8.

The chain recombines TRBV18 with TRBJ2-5; TRBD1 aligns across 7 bases. The CDR3 spans 16 residues. With 2 bases clipped from V and 0 bases from J, the junction kept 6 bases outside the gene matches. Per the germline V gene, CDR1 is KGHSH and CDR2 is LQKENI. The CDR3 here is CASSPDLQGDQETQYF. CDR3 DNA sequence: TGTGCCAGCTCACCAGATCTCCAGGGGGACCAAGAGACCCAGTACTTC.

The chain combines TRBV3-1 (or the pseudogene TRBV3-2) with TRBJ2-3, with D possibly being TRBD1 (6 bases). CDR1 and CDR2 (germline): LGHDT, YNNKEL (reference sequence). With 4 bases removed from V and 1 base from J, the gap between germline ends came to 9 bases. The CDR3 runs 14 residues. The CDR3 here is CASSPRTGTDTQYF. The CDR3, as DNA: TGTGCCAGCAGCCCTAGGACAGGCACAGATACGCAGTATTTT.

This clone showed up just a few times. The chain uses TRBV6-5 and TRBJ2-1; D perhaps matches TRBD1 (6 bases). The CDR3 runs 15 residues. Trimming stripped 10 bases from V and 4 bases from J, with 20 bases between. The germline V gene has CDR1 MNHEY and CDR2 SVGAGI. In DNA form, the CDR3 reads TGTGCCACCCTCCCAAGGGGGTACAAGTACAATGAGCAGTTCTTC. Its translation: CATLPRGYKYNEQFF.

This sequence joins TRBV27 and TRBJ1-2, with D possibly TRBD1 on 5 matching bases. The CDR3 covers 17 residues. The V end was cut by 4 bases, the J end by 2 bases, with 20 bases between. Germline CDR1 and CDR2: MNHEY and SMNVEV (reference sequence). The CDR3 is CASSSLPGKGPNYGYTF. The CDR3 coding sequence is TGTGCCAGCAGTTCGCTCCCTGGGAAGGGGCCGAACTATGGCTACACCTTC.

The rearrangement uses TRBV9 and TRBJ1-2; D remains unclear. The V end was cut by 7 bases, the J end by 8 bases, with 18 bases between. CDR1 and CDR2 from the germline V gene are SGDLS and YYNGEE. The CDR3 is 13 residues long. Written as DNA, the CDR3 is TGTGCCAGCTATTCCCGGGCGGGTTCCGGCTACACCTTC. It yields the protein CASYSRAGSGYTF.

V usage is TRBV19 and J usage is TRBJ1-1, with D possibly TRBD1 on 6 matching bases. Germline values: CDR1 LNHDA, CDR2 SQIVND (reference sequence). Trimming cost V 5 bases and J 11 bases, with 18 bases left between them. The CDR3 contains 13 residues. The CDR3 loop is CASSPSRDNRAFF. The CDR3 DNA follows: TGTGCCAGTAGTCCATCCCGGGACAATCGGGCTTTCTTT.

The rearrangement joins TRBV10-3 to TRBJ2-3; 9 bases are a match to TRBD2. V dropped 3 bases and J dropped 5; count of bases not matched to a gene: 12. Looked up from germline, CDR1 is ENHRY and CDR2 is SYGVKD. This CDR3 is built from 17 residues. CDR3 nucleotide sequence: TGTGCCATCAGTGATTCCTCTCTGGCGGGAGGGCTAGATACGCAGTATTTT. This sequence encodes CAISDSSLAGGLDTQYF.

V gene TRBV9 combines with J gene TRBJ2-2; D is possibly TRBD1 (6 bases). V was shortened by 1 base and J by 1 base, with 14 bases between the two germline ends. Germline V gene sequence: CDR1 SGDLS, CDR2 YYNGEE. The CDR3 length is 17 residues. CDR3 sequence: CASSVPGAGKNTGELFF. CDR3 bases: TGTGCCAGCAGCGTACCAGGGGCAGGGAAGAACACCGGGGAGCTGTTTTTT.

This clone showed up just once. The chain joins TRBV7-9 to TRBJ2-7, with 7 bases aligning to TRBD1. Trimming at V came to 3 bases and at J to 12 bases, leaving 14 bases not matched to a gene. CDR3 length: 14 amino acids. Germline assignment: CDR1 SEHNR and CDR2 FQNEAQ (reference sequence). The CDR3: CASSFVGGSSNPYF. In nucleotides, the CDR3 is TGTGCCAGCAGCTTCGTAGGGGGCTCCTCAAATCCGTACTTC. The full variable domain, in which reference TRBV7-9 and TRBJ2-7 provide the parts outside the CDR3, is DTGVSQNPRHKITKRGQNVTFRCDPISEHNRLYWYRQTLGQGPEFLTYFQNEAQLEKSRLLSDRFSAERPKGSFSTLEIQRTEQGDSAMYLCASSFVGGSSNPYFGPGTRLTVT.

This chain joins TRBV28 and TRBJ1-3, with 7 bases fitting TRBD1. The length of the CDR3 is 15 residues. CDR1 and CDR2 from the germline V gene are MDHEN and SYDVKM. Losses at the gene ends were 4 bases for V and 0 bases for J; bases not matched to a gene: 3. CDR3 sequence: CASSSGGSSGNTIYF. The DNA of the CDR3 is TGTGCCAGCAGTTCAGGGGGAAGCTCTGGAAACACCATATATTTT.